This TCR beta chain was recovered during a study of beta chain features in type 1 diabetes. Study outcomes and limitations: When VDJ junctions were examined, type 1 diabetes patients showed fewer insertions and more deletions. TCRB CDR3 length was moderately but significantly reduced in all four CD4+ subsets of Type 1 diabetes patients. It was not settled here whether HLA type affects TCRB rearrangement.

Reverse transcription of all isolated RNA meant that expressed TCRB transcripts were sequenced. Data came from immunoSEQ multiplex PCR; TCRdb stores just in-frame clones and leaves some out. The sample lists 140,000 to 150,000 clones, about an eighth occurring once. As concerns this clone: The antigen is undetermined.

Losses at the gene ends were 6 bases for V and 4 bases for J; bases not matched to a gene: 5. This CDR3 has 13 amino acids. The V gene's germline CDR1 is MNHNS and CDR2 SASEGT. Donors contributed one heparinised blood draw apiece, averaging about 110 mL. CD45RO/CCR7/CD25/CD127/CD95/CD27 sorting isolated CD4+ naive, central memory, regulatory and stem cell-like memory cells. Sequencing input: central memory CD4+ T cells from blood. The rearrangement uses TRBV6-1 and TRBJ2-7; TRBD1 matches at 8 bases. The TCR comes from a man in his late teens or twenties with type 1 diabetes. CDR3 bases: TGTGCCAGCAGCGGACAGGGAACTTACGAGCAGTACTTC. It is translated as CASSGQGTYEQYF.